The entry that follows covers one T cell receptor (beta chain) sequence. Its antigen remains unknown. The data were taken from a study of T cell responses to AZD1222 COVID-19 vaccine. Study outcomes and limitations: Researchers report vaccine-associated CD4 TCRs spanning spike, with dominance at 160-218 and 743-854. Close to half of all spike-specific TCRs reportedly target regions of the variants that are unmutated.

TCRdb's copy holds only in-frame clones and misses some; the assay was immunoSEQ multiplex PCR. Of 150,000 to 180,000 clones listed, around nine tenths are singletons. Germline loops: CDR1 SNHLY, CDR2 FYNNEI. The V gene end was trimmed by 1 base and the J gene end by 3 bases; junction bases not matched to a gene: 4. This CDR3 has 16 residues. The specimen was peripheral blood, collected on day 0 of AZD1222 vaccination. The chain joins TRBV2 to TRBJ2-1, with 9 bases aligning to TRBD2. This TCR derives from an adult in good health. CDR3 amino acids: CASSEEAGGNYNEQFF. In DNA, the CDR3 is TGTGCCAGCAGTGAAGAGGCGGGAGGGAACTACAATGAGCAGTTCTTC.